The present entry profiles one TCR beta chain with its context. These data are taken from a study of T cell repertoires in cytomegalovirus infection. TCRdb re-analysed the reads in MiXCR, keeping a single row per CDR3 protein. The table shows roughly 320,000 distinct CDR3 sequences, with 9% to 9.5% occurring only once. There are 15 residues in the CDR3. CDR1 is SGHTA and CDR2 is FQGNSA in the germline V gene. V lost 3 bases to trimming and J lost 6 bases, with 15 bases between them. The specimen was PBMCs. This sequence joins TRBV7-2 and TRBJ2-1; no reliable D call. This receptor was obtained from a human donor in good health (CMV status not recorded). Some clones in this sample may be carry-over from other donors' samples. The CDR3 here is CASSFNQPPANEQFF. The CDR3 DNA follows: TGTGCCAGCAGCTTCAATCAACCCCCGGCCAATGAGCAGTTCTTC.